The source of this T cell receptor beta chain is a study of blood T cell repertoires in COVID-19. Germline CDR1 and CDR2: SGHVS and FQNEAQ. The CDR3 runs to 15 residues. The ends were cut back, 7 bases at V and 2 bases at J, with 17 bases in the middle. The method was immunoSEQ multiplex PCR; TCRdb's version includes in-frame clones alone and lacks a portion of them. The table shows about 300,000 clones, with around nine tenths occurring only once. The TCR was taken from a man in his 70s with acute or convalescent COVID-19. The chain recombines TRBV7-8 with TRBJ2-5; D may be TRBD1 (5 bases). Sequencing was done on a sample of peripheral blood. The CDR3 protein is CASTLGRVRQETQYF. The DNA of the CDR3 is TGTGCCAGCACCTTGGGCAGGGTGCGGCAAGAGACCCAGTACTTC.